This T cell receptor (beta chain) was captured by sequencing in a study of cytomegalovirus exposure and HLA in healthy donors (dated by TCRdb to 2017 to 2019). For the wider study: An earlier analysis of 550 to 700 of the donors reported more than 250 Gb of sequence data and around 120 million unique TCR beta sequences from roughly 180 million T cells. An early release covering 550 to 700 HLA-typed donors comprised 250 to 350 gigabases of sequencing data and approximately 80 million unique TCR sequences. Among the roughly 390 genotyped donors, approximately 82% belonged to the genetic ancestry cluster associated with self-reported Caucasian donors. The aim of the study was to test whether cataloging public T cell receptors could identify signatures of past pathogen exposure. The study used immunosequencing to profile the T cell repertoires of 600 to 850 subjects and linked those repertoires to cytomegalovirus serostatus. Along with the approximately 700-subject first cohort, a separate validation cohort of some 130 different subjects was used. High-throughput TCR immunosequencing, statistical association of individual TCRs with disease status, and machine learning were combined to predict cytomegalovirus infection status. A later analysis re-analyzed previously published TCR beta repertoires from several hundred donors and added high-resolution HLA genotyping to study TCR occurrence patterns. In the later analysis, no new phenotypic data were used to find candidate immune exposures; instead, reliance was placed on TCR beta sequences and their occurrence across donors. To decide whether each TCR beta V gene segment behaved as functional or pseudogenic, an earlier analysis of over 500 of the donors relied on high-throughput TCR beta sequencing. Donor age, sex, ethnicity and CMV serostatus were compiled together with the repertoire data. In a later genetic analysis, genome-wide SNP genotypes for 398 of the 666 donors were used, and that subset was treated as a discovery cohort. Every repertoire in the discovery cohort had been generated on one and the same sequencing platform. Both class I and class II loci were covered by HLA typing, at four-digit resolution. Typing coverage differed by locus: A, B, C, DRB1 and DQB1 were typed in about 629-630 donors, DQA1 in roughly 500, DPA1 in nearly 610, and DPB1 in approximately 450. A few DR-DQ haplotypes were treated as single units for association and clustering because of strong linkage in the cohort. Among under 450 genotyped donors of the cohort, an average of 235,054 unique TCR beta nucleotide sequences were sequenced per donor, about a sixth of them non-productive.

The cohort comprised some 680 healthy bone marrow donors. Cohort members were all nominally healthy when sampled, although unrecorded immune exposures were likely present. The donor tested CMV seronegative, placing the donor among the roughly 340 seronegative members of the cohort. Each donor provided a peripheral blood sample, and peripheral blood mononuclear cells were used for TCR beta sequencing. The Qiagen DNeasy Blood Extraction Kit was used to extract genomic DNA from the blood cell samples. Results and caveats for the whole study, not just this receptor: A few of the identified cytomegalovirus-associated TCR beta chains were confirmed in vitro to be specific for cytomegalovirus antigens. According to a later genetic analysis, donors in an Asian-associated ancestry cluster had fewer N-insertions in productive TCRs than the approximately 650-donor mean. This cohort had only TCR beta chains sequenced, and the lack of alpha or paired-chain data limited which features could be detected. A total of fewer than 200 TCR beta chains were listed by the study as associated with cytomegalovirus. A cluster of highly shared sequence variants was judged likely to be a technical artifact of the sequencing pipeline. Assigning TCR associations to individual alleles was difficult when HLA alleles, especially DR and DQ, strongly co-occurred. Sequencing depth was assumed to be roughly uniform across donors in the presence/absence analyses, though that assumption may not hold. HLA typing was unavailable for some donors at each locus, so association tests used only the typed subset. The only immune exposure information available for the cohort was CMV serostatus. Linkage disequilibrium might explain the correlated functional status among segregating V segments, but an unknown experimental factor could not be excluded. In an earlier analysis of fewer than 750 of the donors, most TCR beta V segments were observed in productive rearrangements about 87% or about 30% of the time, broadly matching IMGT annotations. A further reported finding was that TCR beta sequences accurately predicted the HLA-A and HLA-B alleles for most subjects in the first cohort. The earlier analysis of about 600 of the donors excluded some 16 rarely observed V segments, including chromosome 9 orphons, because counts were too low. An association between a missense DCLRE1C variant and V-gene and J-gene trimming of TCR beta chains was found in a later genetic analysis and replicated in an independent cohort. Compared with equally common non-associated chains, HLA-associated TCR beta chains in a later analysis were more clonally expanded and had lower generation probabilities. In a later analysis, most CMV-associated TCR beta chains were found to appear HLA-restricted, with HLA associations seemingly driven largely by CMV exposure. A later analysis found that TCR association rates varied across HLA loci, with DRB1 alleles showing the most associated TCRs and HLA-C alleles the fewest. Cytomegalovirus status was reported to be diagnosed by the classifier with high specificity and sensitivity in both the original and validation cohorts. At a false discovery rate of 0.05, a later analysis linked 16,951 TCR beta sequences to specific HLA alleles. Most TCR sequences were observed very rarely across donors, whereas some public TCRs were present in many individuals. In a later analysis, several top co-occurrence clusters were reported to appear linked to parvovirus B19, influenza, CMV and Epstein-Barr virus. The authors suggested that the approach could potentially be extended to other disease states and immunological phenotypes.

Comments on this clone: The antigen it binds to is not known. Base qualities are not recorded, but no much larger clone differs from it by a single base.

The library came from the immunoSEQ multiplex PCR assay. A mixture of 60 forward primers for TCR Vbeta segments and 13 reverse primers for TCR Jbeta segments was used in the multiplex PCR. The CDR3 region of rearranged TCR beta genes was amplified from genomic DNA with a multiplex PCR assay. Amplified TCR beta libraries were sequenced as 87-base-pair reads on the Illumina HiSeq System. Turning to the authors' computational methods: Across the 700 or so repertoires, a later analysis counted roughly 84 million unique TCR beta chains, around 10 million of which were shared by at least two donors. A nearest-neighbor algorithm error-corrected the raw reads and collapsed the reads into unique sequences, merging closely related sequences to remove PCR and sequencing errors. CDR3 sequences were aligned to IMGT reference sequences to assign V, D and J gene segments. For a sequence to be retained, a match of at least six nucleotides to both a V gene segment and a J gene segment was required. Rearrangements were called productive when the CDR3 lacked stop codons and stayed in frame with V and J; all others were non-productive. CDR3 was defined according to IMGT convention as the region running from the second conserved V-encoded cysteine to the conserved J-encoded phenylalanine. Sequences without an unambiguous match to a single V gene segment were excluded from the earlier analysis of several hundred of the donors. In an earlier analysis of about 590 of the donors, a V segment was called functional when productive rearrangements were above 56.7%, and segregating when the standard deviation between donors exceeded 5%. A statistical classification framework was developed to diagnose cytomegalovirus status using the catalog of TCR beta chain sequences. V and J gene assignment, in a later analysis, came from comparing TCR nucleotide sequences with IMGT/GENE-DB human TR gene sequences. Using the TCRdist pipeline, a later analysis assigned CDR3 sequences along with most-parsimonious VDJ recombination scenarios. In a later analysis, every TCR beta chain was defined by the combination of its CDR3 amino acid sequence and its V-gene family, and reads without a unique V-gene family were dropped. To address suspected cross-contamination and a sequencing artifact, a later analysis removed a few hundred highly shared, low-generation-probability nucleotide sequences. A later analysis calculated a clonal expansion index for each public chain from normalized within-repertoire ranks of inferred template counts. A later analysis computed generation probabilities with a VDJ recombination model fitted to out-of-frame rearrangements, and checked the results against IGoR. A later analysis scored TCR-TCR, TCR-HLA and TCR-CMV co-occurrence with hypergeometric tests, applying a repertoire-size bias correction to TCR pairs. To estimate false discovery rates, a later analysis permuted the HLA or CMV assignments 20 times. In a later analysis, co-occurring TCRs were grouped with DBSCAN, and TCRdist sequence similarity was added when clustering was performed within HLA-allele-positive subsets. Repertoires with fewer than 30,000 or more than 120,000 public chains were left out of co-occurrence clustering, as were five repertoires with anomalous nucleotide sharing. TCRdb carries this immuneACCESS record with in-frame sequences only. Its versions omit some clonotypes, under half of them owing to an unresolved V gene in the studies checked, with the rest unexplained. The D gene and trimming were derived from the DNA, and the V and J assignments and clone size from that table. This sample is represented by about 120,000 clones; around 64% of them were singletons. The ten largest account for 2.2% of the sample.

Specimen: PBMCs. The receptor was isolated from a woman younger than 45 in good health and CMV-seronegative.

The CDR3 loop reads CSVFGQSPTYEQYF. Here is the DNA: TGCAGCGTCTTCGGACAGTCTCCTACCTACGAGCAGTACTTC. The rearrangement combines TRBV29-1 with TRBJ2-7, and TRBD1 may be the D gene, going by 6 matching bases. V is cut by 6 bases and J by 2 bases, and the space between the germline ends is 17 bases. The CDR1 and CDR2 encoded by the germline V gene are SQVTM and ANQGSEA. CDR3 length: 14 amino acids, cysteine to phenylalanine. Here the CDR3 DNA is all that survives: 42 bases in frame from base 1.